This T cell receptor (beta chain) was recorded in a study of T cell responses to AZD1222 COVID-19 vaccine. This clone occurred once. This CDR3 spans 16 amino acids. The V end lost 0 bases, the J end lost 6 bases, and 14 bases lay between the germline ends. Germline V gene lookup returns CDR1 KGHSH and CDR2 LQKENI. Data came from immunoSEQ multiplex PCR; TCRdb stores just in-frame clones and leaves some out. Of 90,000 to 100,000 clones in the sample, 75% to 90% were seen once. The gene calls are TRBV18 and TRBJ2-2; D perhaps matches TRBD1 (6 bases). The material was peripheral blood, obtained 28 days after the second AZD1222 dose. The sequence was obtained from an adult who received the AZD1222 COVID-19 vaccine. The DNA for the CDR3 is TGTGCCAGCTCACCACCGTGGGGGCGCGGGCCCGGGGAGCTGTTTTTT. This encodes CASSPPWGRGPGELFF.